These 6 T cell receptor beta chains originate from one sample sequenced in a study of T cell responses to AZD1222 COVID-19 vaccine. TCRdb keeps only in-frame clones here, not all; method: immunoSEQ multiplex PCR. The table includes just under 150,000 clones, roughly 87% detected once. The starting material was peripheral blood, obtained 28 days after the second dose of the MenACWY control vaccine. The receptors shown here come from an adult who received the MenACWY meningococcal vaccine as a control.

The chain links TRBV30 to TRBJ1-1, with D unresolved. Germline-derived CDR1 and CDR2 are GTSNPN and SVGIG (reference sequence). V was trimmed by 5 bases and J by 5 bases, leaving 12 bases between them. This CDR3 is 12 amino acids long. The CDR3 protein is CAWGRTETEAFF. The CDR3, as DNA: TGTGCCTGGGGAAGGACTGAAACTGAAGCTTTCTTT.

Notes on this clone: Other DNA sequences in this specimen translate into the identical CDR3. The chain joins TRBV29-1 to TRBJ1-1; D not certain. Germline CDR1 is SQVTM and CDR2 is ANQGSEA. V lost 7 bases to trimming and J lost 1 base, with 10 bases between them. This CDR3 is built from 12 residues. This CDR3 is CSGGRQNTEAFF. For the CDR3, the DNA is TGCAGCGGAGGAAGGCAGAACACTGAAGCTTTCTTT.

CDR3 sequence: CASSSEDTEAFF. The DNA for the CDR3 is TGTGCCAGCTCATCTGAAGACACTGAAGCTTTCTTT. This rearrangement joins TRBV9 to TRBJ1-1; the D is unclear. This CDR3 spans 12 amino acids. CDR1 is SGDLS and CDR2 is YYNGEE in the germline V gene. Trimming pared 7 bases from V and 3 bases from J, leaving 10 bases between.

This rearrangement joins TRBV2 to TRBJ1-2, with D uncertain. V was cut by 4 bases and J by 5 bases, with 17 bases left in between. This CDR3 comprises 15 residues. Germline lookup yields CDR1 SNHLY and CDR2 FYNNEI. The CDR3 DNA reads as TGTGCCAGCAGTGTAGGGTCGTCGGAACAATATGGCTACACCTTC. Translation: CASSVGSSEQYGYTF.

The rearrangement joins TRBV4-2 to TRBJ2-7; no reliable D call. V lost 0 bases and J lost 4, with 16 bases in between. Germline V CDR1 and CDR2: LGHNA, YNFKEQ. This CDR3 spans 16 amino acids. This CDR3 reads CASSQEYSPTLYEQYF. The CDR3 DNA reads as TGTGCCAGCAGCCAAGAGTACTCACCTACACTATACGAGCAGTACTTC.

The chain couples TRBV12-3 or TRBV12-4 to TRBJ2-7; 7 bases align to TRBD1. V was clipped by 4 bases and J by 5 bases; unmatched bases: 2. The CDR3 consists of 12 residues. The CDR3 DNA reads TGTGCCAGCAGTTCGACAGGGAACGAGCAGTACTTC. This gives the protein CASSSTGNEQYF.